This is a list of T cell receptor beta chains from one sample in a study of post-analysis software for immune sequencing data. TCRdb re-called the PCR reads through MiXCR, storing one row per CDR3 protein. This repertoire shows roughly 540,000 distinct CDR3 sequences, around 31% found once; its top ten account for under 7%. The sequenced sample consisted of blood. The source is a girl aged 2 to 17 with multiple sclerosis. CDR3s include the opening cysteine and the closing phenylalanine or tryptophan. D genes are given only for firm matches. Size values are once, few and many counts, or a class for expanded clones, and some rows have none.

TRBV5-6	TRBJ2-5	TRBD2	few	TGTGCCAGCAGCTTCTCACTAGCGGGGGGTCGAGGTGAGACCCAGTACTTC	CASSFSLAGGRGETQYF
TRBV12-3/TRBV12-4	TRBJ2-1	NA	few	TGTGCCAGCAGTGTGGCGAAAAATGAGCAGTTCTTC	CASSVAKNEQFF
TRBV11-2	TRBJ1-2	NA	few	TGTGCCAGCAGCCAAGTAGACGGCTATGGCTACACCTTC	CASSQVDGYGYTF
TRBV5-8	TRBJ2-1	NA	few	TGTGCCAGCAGCTTGTCGTCTCGGGGCGTCGGTGAGCAGTTCTTC	CASSLSSRGVGEQFF
TRBV29-1	TRBJ2-7	NA	few	TGCAGCGTCGAGAAGACAGGAAGCTCCTACGAGCAGTACTTC	CSVEKTGSSYEQYF
TRBV12-3/TRBV12-4	TRBJ2-3	NA	few	TGTGCCAGCAGTGTCTTCACAGATACGCAGTATTTT	CASSVFTDTQYF
TRBV11-1	TRBJ2-7	NA	few	TGTGCCAGCAGCTTAGTAGACGGCTCCTACGAGCAGTACTTC	CASSLVDGSYEQYF
TRBV5-1	TRBJ1-2	TRBD1	NA	TGCGCCAGCAGCTCGACAGGGGCGGAGGGCTACACCTTC	CASSSTGAEGYTF
TRBV6-4	TRBJ1-2	TRBD1	NA	TGTGCCAGCAGACAGGGGTCAGGCTATGGCTACACCTTC	CASRQGSGYGYTF
TRBV20-1	TRBJ2-1	NA	few	TGCAGTGCTAGGCGGGGAGCCGCCGGCTACAATGAGCAGTTCTTC	CSARRGAAGYNEQFF
TRBV6-5	TRBJ1-5	NA	many	TGTGCCAGCAGTTACTCTGACCCGGCGAGCAATCAGCCCCAGCATTTT	CASSYSDPASNQPQHF
TRBV20-1	TRBJ2-1	NA	NA	TGCAGTGCTCTCAAGGACACCTACAATGAGCAGTTCTTC	CSALKDTYNEQFF
TRBV5-1	TRBJ1-2	TRBD1	few	TGCGCCAGCAGCGCCCGGGACAGGGATTATGGCTACACCTTC	CASSARDRDYGYTF
TRBV13	TRBJ1-6	TRBD1	few	TGTGCCAGCAGCATCTACCCGGGACAGGGGACTTCACCCCTCCACTTT	CASSIYPGQGTSPLHF
TRBV9	TRBJ1-3	NA	once	TGTGCCAGCAGCGTAGGGACGGGCTTGGGAAACACCATATATTTT	CASSVGTGLGNTIYF
TRBV12-3/TRBV12-4	TRBJ2-3	TRBD2	NA	TGTGCCAGCAGCCCCGGACTAGCGAGGGGCACAGATACGCAGTATTTT	CASSPGLARGTDTQYF
TRBV9	TRBJ2-7	NA	NA	TGTGCCAGCAGCGTAGGGCGGGCGGACTCCTACGAGCAGTACTTC	CASSVGRADSYEQYF
TRBV24-1	TRBJ2-7	NA	NA	TGTGCCACCAGTCATACAACAGGAGGACGCGAGCAGTACTTC	CATSHTTGGREQYF
TRBV6-2/TRBV6-3	TRBJ2-5	TRBD2	NA	TGTGCCGTTCGACTAGCCCCAGAGACCCAGTACTTC	CAVRLAPETQYF
TRBV18	TRBJ1-2	NA	few	TGTGCCAGCTCACCATCAGAGGACTATGGCTACACCTTC	CASSPSEDYGYTF
TRBV19	TRBJ2-5	NA	NA	TGTGCCAGTAGTATAATGGTGGCAACACCAGAAGAGACCCAGTACTTC	CASSIMVATPEETQYF
TRBV15	TRBJ2-3	NA	many	TGTGCCACCAGCAGAGAAGCCCCCAGCACAGATACGCAGTATTTT	CATSREAPSTDTQYF
TRBV3-1	TRBJ1-2	NA	NA	TGTGCCAGCAGCCAAGAATCCCACGGCGGCTGCACCTTC	CASSQESHGGCTF
TRBV3-1	TRBJ2-1	NA	NA	TGTGCCAGCAGCCAAGCGGGGGGCCAACATTACAATGAGCAGTTCTTC	CASSQAGGQHYNEQFF
TRBV5-1	TRBJ2-5	NA	NA	TGCGCCAGCAGCTGGGGGGACGGTATCCAAGAGACCCAGTACTTC	CASSWGDGIQETQYF
TRBV5-1	TRBJ2-7	NA	NA	TGCGCCAGCAGCATCTCCGGGACTCCCGTTTGGGAGCAGTACTTC	CASSISGTPVWEQYF
TRBV12-3/TRBV12-4	TRBJ2-1	TRBD1	few	TGTGCCAGCAGTCCTACGGACAGGGGAAGGAACAATGAGCAGTTCTTC	CASSPTDRGRNNEQFF
TRBV3-1	TRBJ2-1	TRBD2	NA	TGTGCCAGCAGCCAACAACCGGGACTAGCGGGGGCCATCCCCTACAATGAGCAGTTCTTC	CASSQQPGLAGAIPYNEQFF
TRBV21-1	TRBJ2-1	NA	few	TGTGCCAGCAGCAAGAGGGGGCCAAGTGAGCAGTTCTTC	CASSKRGPSEQFF
TRBV7-3	TRBJ2-5	NA	few	TGTGCCAGCAGCTTGATTCGGCAGGGGAGACAAGAGACCCAGTACTTC	CASSLIRQGRQETQYF
TRBV5-1	TRBJ2-6	NA	NA	NA	CASSSIVASGANVPTF
TRBV5-5	TRBJ2-7	TRBD1	NA	TGTGCCAGCAGCTTGGTAGGACAGGGACTCTACGAGCAGTACTTC	CASSLVGQGLYEQYF
TRBV12-5	TRBJ2-5	NA	NA	TGTGCTAGTGCCCCAACAGCGAAGGAGACCCAGTACTTC	CASAPTAKETQYF
TRBV9	TRBJ2-1	TRBD2	few	TGTGCCAGCAGCGTAGCCTTAGCGGGAAGCTCCTACAATGAGCAGTTCTTC	CASSVALAGSSYNEQFF
TRBV4-2	TRBJ2-1	NA	few	TGTGCCAGCAGCCAGATTCCAGGCAATGAGCAGTTCTTC	CASSQIPGNEQFF